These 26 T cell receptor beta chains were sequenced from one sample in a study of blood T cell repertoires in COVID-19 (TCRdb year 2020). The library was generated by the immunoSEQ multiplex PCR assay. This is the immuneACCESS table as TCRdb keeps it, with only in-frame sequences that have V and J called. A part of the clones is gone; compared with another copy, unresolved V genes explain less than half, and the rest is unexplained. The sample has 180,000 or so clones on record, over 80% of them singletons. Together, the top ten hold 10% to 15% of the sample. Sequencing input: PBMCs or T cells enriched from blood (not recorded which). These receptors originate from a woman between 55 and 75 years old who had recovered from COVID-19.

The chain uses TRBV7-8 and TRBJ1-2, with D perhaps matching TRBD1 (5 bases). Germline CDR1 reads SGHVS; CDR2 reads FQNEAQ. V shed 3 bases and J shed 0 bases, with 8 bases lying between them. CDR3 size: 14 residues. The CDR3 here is CASSFRASNYGYTF. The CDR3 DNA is TGTGCCAGCAGCTTCAGGGCCTCTAACTATGGCTACACCTTC.

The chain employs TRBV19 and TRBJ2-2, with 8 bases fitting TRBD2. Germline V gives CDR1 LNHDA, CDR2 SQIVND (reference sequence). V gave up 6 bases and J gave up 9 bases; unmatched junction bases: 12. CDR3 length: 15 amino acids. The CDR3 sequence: CASSPGSGGVRELFF. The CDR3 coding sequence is TGTGCCAGTAGCCCGGGGAGCGGGGGAGTGCGGGAGCTGTTTTTT.

The CDR3 DNA reads TGCGCCAGCAGCTTGGACAGGGCCGAGACCCAGTACTTC. Protein: CASSLDRAETQYF. The chain carries TRBV5-1 and TRBJ2-5; the D gene is possibly TRBD1 (6 bases). Trimming removed 0 bases from V and 5 bases from J, with 8 bases in between. Germline CDR1 SGHRS, CDR2 YFSETQ. This CDR3 comprises 13 residues.

Here the CDR3 DNA reads TGTGCCAGCAGCGTGAGGGGGCAAGAGACCCAGTACTTC. It codes for CASSVRGQETQYF. The genes are TRBV13 and TRBJ2-5; D might be TRBD1 (6 bases). Germline V gene lookup returns CDR1 PRHDT and CDR2 FYEKMQ (reference sequence). Trimming took 5 bases from V and 2 from J, leaving 9 bases between them. The CDR3 sequence is 13 residues long. Based on the CDR3 plus reference TRBV13 and TRBJ2-5, the full variable domain is AAGVIQSPRHLIKEKRETATLKCYPIPRHDTVYWYQQGPGQDPQFLISFYEKMQSDKGSIPDRFSAQQFSDYHSELNMSSLELGDSALYFCASSVRGQETQYFGPGTRLLVL.

The CDR3 bases are TGTGCCAGCTCACCAGGGCAGGAGACCCAGTACTTC. Translating it yields CASSPGQETQYF. This rearrangement joins TRBV18 to TRBJ2-5; no reliable D call. The V and J ends lost 2 bases and 5 bases respectively, with 6 bases between them. In germline, CDR1 is KGHSH, CDR2 LQKENI. The CDR3 has 12 residues.

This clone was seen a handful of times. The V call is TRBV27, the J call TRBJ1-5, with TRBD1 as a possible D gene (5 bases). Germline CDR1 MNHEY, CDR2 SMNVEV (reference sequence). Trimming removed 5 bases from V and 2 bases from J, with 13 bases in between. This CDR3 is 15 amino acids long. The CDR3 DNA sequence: TGTGCCAGCAGTCCCGCAGGCAGGGGCAATCAGCCCCAGCATTTT. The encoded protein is CASSPAGRGNQPQHF.

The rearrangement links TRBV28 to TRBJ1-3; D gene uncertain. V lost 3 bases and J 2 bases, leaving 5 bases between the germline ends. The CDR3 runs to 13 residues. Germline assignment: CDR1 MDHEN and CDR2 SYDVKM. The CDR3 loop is CASSFSAGNTIYF. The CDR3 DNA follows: TGTGCCAGCAGTTTTTCGGCTGGAAACACCATATATTTT.

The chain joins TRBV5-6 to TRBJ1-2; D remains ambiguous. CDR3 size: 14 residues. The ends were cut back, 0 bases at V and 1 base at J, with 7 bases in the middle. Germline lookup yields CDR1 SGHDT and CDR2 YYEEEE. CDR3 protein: CASSLGDINYGYTF. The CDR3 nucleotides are TGTGCCAGCAGCTTGGGAGACATTAACTATGGCTACACCTTC.

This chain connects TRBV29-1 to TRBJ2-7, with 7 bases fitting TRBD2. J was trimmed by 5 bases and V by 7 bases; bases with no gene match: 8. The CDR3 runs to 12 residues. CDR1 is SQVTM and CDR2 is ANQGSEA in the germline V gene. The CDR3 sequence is CSAGGSWNEQYF. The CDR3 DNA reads TGCAGCGCCGGGGGGAGTTGGAACGAGCAGTACTTC.

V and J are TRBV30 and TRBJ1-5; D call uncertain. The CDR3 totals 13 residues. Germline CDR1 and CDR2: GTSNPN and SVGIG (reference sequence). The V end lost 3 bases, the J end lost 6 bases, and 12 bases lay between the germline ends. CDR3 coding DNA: TGTGCCTGGAGCCGATGGGAGGGTCAGCCCCAGCATTTT. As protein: CAWSRWEGQPQHF.

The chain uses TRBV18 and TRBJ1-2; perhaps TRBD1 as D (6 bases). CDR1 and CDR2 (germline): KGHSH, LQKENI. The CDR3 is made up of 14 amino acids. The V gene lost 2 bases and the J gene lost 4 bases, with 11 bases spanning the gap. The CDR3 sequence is CASSPTGQSYGYTF. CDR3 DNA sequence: TGTGCCAGCTCACCAACTGGACAGTCCTATGGCTACACCTTC.

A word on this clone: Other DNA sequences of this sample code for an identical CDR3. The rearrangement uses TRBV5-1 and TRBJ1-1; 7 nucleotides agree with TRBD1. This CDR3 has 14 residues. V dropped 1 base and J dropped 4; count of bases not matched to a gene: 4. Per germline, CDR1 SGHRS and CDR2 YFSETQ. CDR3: CASSLRQGGTEAFF. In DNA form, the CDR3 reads TGCGCCAGCAGCTTGCGACAGGGCGGCACTGAAGCTTTCTTT.

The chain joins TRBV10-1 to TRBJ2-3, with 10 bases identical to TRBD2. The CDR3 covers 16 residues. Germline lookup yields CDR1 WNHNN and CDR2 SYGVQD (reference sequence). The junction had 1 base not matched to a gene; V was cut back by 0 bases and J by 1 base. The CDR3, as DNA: TGCGCCAGCAGTGAGTCCCTAGCGGGGGGCACAGATACGCAGTATTTT. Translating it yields CASSESLAGGTDTQYF.

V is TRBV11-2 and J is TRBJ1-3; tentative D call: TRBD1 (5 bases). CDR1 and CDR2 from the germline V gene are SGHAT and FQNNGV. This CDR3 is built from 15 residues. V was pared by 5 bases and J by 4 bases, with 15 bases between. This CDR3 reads CASSLLLGPGNTIYF. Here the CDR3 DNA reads TGTGCCAGCAGCCTCCTCCTGGGGCCAGGAAACACCATATATTTT.

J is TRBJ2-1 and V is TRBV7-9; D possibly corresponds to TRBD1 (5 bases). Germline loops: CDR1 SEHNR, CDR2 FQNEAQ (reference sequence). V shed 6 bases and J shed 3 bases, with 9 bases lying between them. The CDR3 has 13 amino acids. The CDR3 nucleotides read TGTGCCAGCAGAATCACAGGCTACAATGAGCAGTTCTTC. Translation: CASRITGYNEQFF.

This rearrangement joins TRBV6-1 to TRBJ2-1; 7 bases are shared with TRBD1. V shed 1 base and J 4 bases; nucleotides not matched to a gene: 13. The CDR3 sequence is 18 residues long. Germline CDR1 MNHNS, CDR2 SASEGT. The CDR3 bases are TGTGCCAGCAGTGAAGGAGCCGGGACAGTCCTCCCATACAATGAGCAGTTCTTC. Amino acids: CASSEGAGTVLPYNEQFF.

CDR3 nucleotides: TGCGCCAGCAGCACCGGACTAGCGGGAGGCGGTCGGCAAGAGACCCAGTACTTC. It codes for CASSTGLAGGGRQETQYF. The chain has TRBV5-1 and TRBJ2-5, with 14 bases aligning to TRBD2. After removal of 4 bases from V and 2 bases from J, the junction contained 10 bases not matched to a gene. Germline CDR1 reads SGHRS; CDR2 reads YFSETQ. The CDR3 covers 18 residues.

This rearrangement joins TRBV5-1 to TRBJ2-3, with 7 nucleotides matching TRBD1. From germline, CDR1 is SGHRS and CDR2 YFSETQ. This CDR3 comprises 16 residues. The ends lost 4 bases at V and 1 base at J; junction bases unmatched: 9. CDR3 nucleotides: TGCGCCAGCAGCGCAGAACGACAGGGTGGCACAGATACGCAGTATTTT. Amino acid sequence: CASSAERQGGTDTQYF.

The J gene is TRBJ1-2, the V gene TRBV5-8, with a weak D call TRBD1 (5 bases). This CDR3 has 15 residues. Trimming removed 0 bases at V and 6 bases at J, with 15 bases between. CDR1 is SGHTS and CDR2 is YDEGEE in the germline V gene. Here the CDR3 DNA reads TGTGCCAGCAGCTTGGGTGGTTCATCGGGGGATGGCTACACCTTC. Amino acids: CASSLGGSSGDGYTF.

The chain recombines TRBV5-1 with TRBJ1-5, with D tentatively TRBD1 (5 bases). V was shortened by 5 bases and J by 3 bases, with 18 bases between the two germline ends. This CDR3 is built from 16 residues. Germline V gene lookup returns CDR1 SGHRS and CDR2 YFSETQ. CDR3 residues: CASSPGWAGPNQPQHF. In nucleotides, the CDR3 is TGCGCCAGCAGTCCCGGATGGGCGGGGCCCAATCAGCCCCAGCATTTT. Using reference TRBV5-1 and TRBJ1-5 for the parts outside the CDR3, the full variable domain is KAGVTQTPRYLIKTRGQQVTLSCSPISGHRSVSWYQQTPGQGLQFLFEYFSETQRNKGNFPGRFSGRQFSNSRSEMNVSTLELGDSALYLCASSPGWAGPNQPQHFGDGTRLSIL.

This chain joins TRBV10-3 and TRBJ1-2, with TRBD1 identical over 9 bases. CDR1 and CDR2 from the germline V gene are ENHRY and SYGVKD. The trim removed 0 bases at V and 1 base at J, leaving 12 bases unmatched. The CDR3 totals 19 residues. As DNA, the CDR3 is TGTGCCATCAGTGAGTCTTATAAGGGGACAGGGCCTAATAACTATGGCTACACCTTC. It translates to CAISESYKGTGPNNYGYTF.

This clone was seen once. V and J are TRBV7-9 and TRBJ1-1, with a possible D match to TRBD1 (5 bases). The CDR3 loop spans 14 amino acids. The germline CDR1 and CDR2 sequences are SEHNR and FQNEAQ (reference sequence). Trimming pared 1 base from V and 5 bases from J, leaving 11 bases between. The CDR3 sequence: CASSLGGAGTEAFF. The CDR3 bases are TGTGCCAGCAGCTTAGGCGGGGCTGGGACTGAAGCTTTCTTT. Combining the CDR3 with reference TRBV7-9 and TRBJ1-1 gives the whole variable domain DTGVSQNPRHKITKRGQNVTFRCDPISEHNRLYWYRQTLGQGPEFLTYFQNEAQLEKSRLLSDRFSAERPKGSFSTLEIQRTEQGDSAMYLCASSLGGAGTEAFFGQGTRLTVV.

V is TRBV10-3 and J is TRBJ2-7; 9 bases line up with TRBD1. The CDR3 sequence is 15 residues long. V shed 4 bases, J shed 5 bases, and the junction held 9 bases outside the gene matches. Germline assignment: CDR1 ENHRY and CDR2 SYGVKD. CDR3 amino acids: CAISGPGTGSHEQYF. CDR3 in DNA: TGTGCCATCAGTGGACCCGGGACAGGGTCCCACGAGCAGTACTTC.

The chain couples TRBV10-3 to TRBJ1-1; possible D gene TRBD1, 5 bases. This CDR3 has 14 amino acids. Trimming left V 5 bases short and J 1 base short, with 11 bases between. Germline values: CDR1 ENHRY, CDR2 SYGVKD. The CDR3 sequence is CAISSGLPNTEAFF. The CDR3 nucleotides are TGTGCCATCAGTTCGGGACTTCCGAACACTGAAGCTTTCTTT.

Written as DNA, the CDR3 is TGTGCCAGCAGTGAAAAGATGCCCAGAGGAGAAAAACTGTTTTTT. It yields the protein CASSEKMPRGEKLFF. The rearrangement joins TRBV6-1 to TRBJ1-4; D gene uncertain. V was pared by 2 bases and J by 8 bases, with 15 bases between. Germline CDR1 reads MNHNS; CDR2 reads SASEGT. The CDR3 sequence is 15 residues long.

CDR3 sequence: CAISLGTADSPLHF. CDR3 DNA sequence: TGTGCCATCAGTCTCGGGACAGCGGATTCACCCCTCCACTTT. The chain uses TRBV10-3 and TRBJ1-6; 7 bases fit TRBD1. V gave up 5 bases and J gave up 8 bases; unmatched junction bases: 6. The germline CDR1 and CDR2 sequences are ENHRY and SYGVKD. CDR3 size: 14 residues.